This is a list of T cell receptor beta chains from one sample in a study of control samples from healthy donors and cancer patients. Using immunoSEQ multiplex PCR, the repertoire was profiled, and TCRdb retains in-frame clones only, with some absent. The table includes 350,000 to 450,000 clones, more than 80% detected once. The source material was PBMCs. The receptors stem from a man in his forties with head and neck cancer. The CDR3 runs from the conserved cysteine through the conserved F or W. D genes are given only for firm matches. Some rows have no size entry. The others give once, few or many, or a class for an expanded clone.

cdr3_nt cdr3_aa j_call d_call v_call clone_size
TGTGCCAGCAGCCAAGAGAGAAGTCAGGAGGTCTACTATGGCTACACCTTC CASSQERSQEVYYGYTF TRBJ1-2 . TRBV3-1/TRBV3-2 once
TGCGCCAGCAGCCCATCAGGGGGCATCAGGACTGAAGCTTTCTTT CASSPSGGIRTEAFF TRBJ1-1 TRBD1 TRBV5-1 .
TGTGCCAGCAGCCCCCGATCAAACAGGGAGGGCTACACCTTC CASSPRSNREGYTF TRBJ1-2 . TRBV5-4 .
TGTGCCAGCAGTTTATCAGACACTGAAGCTTTCTTT CASSLSDTEAFF TRBJ1-1 . TRBV28 .
TGTGCCAGCAGCTTAGGCAGGGGGGATCAGGGCAATGAGCAGTTCTTC CASSLGRGDQGNEQFF TRBJ2-1 . TRBV11-3 .
TGTGCCAGCAGGCCCAGGACGGCGGACAATCAGCCCCAGCATTTT CASRPRTADNQPQHF TRBJ1-5 . TRBV2 once
TGTGCCAGTTGCGCCGCGGGGATTCCCTACAATGAGCAGTTCTTC CASCAAGIPYNEQFF TRBJ2-1 . TRBV19 .
TGTGCCAGCAGCTTAGGCAGAAGCTCTGGGGCCAACGTCCTGACTTTC CASSLGRSSGANVLTF TRBJ2-6 . TRBV7-3 .
TGTGCCAGCAGCGAATACAGGGATCAGCCCCAGCATTTT CASSEYRDQPQHF TRBJ1-5 . TRBV11-1 .
TGCGCCAGCAGCCAAGATACTTCCAGGAACGAGCAGTACTTC CASSQDTSRNEQYF TRBJ2-7 . TRBV4-3 .
TGCGCCAGCAGCCTTTCTCAGGGGGCGTCTGGAAACACCATATATTTT CASSLSQGASGNTIYF TRBJ1-3 TRBD1 TRBV5-1 .
TGTGCCTGGAGTGTACGGGACATCGACGAGCAGTACTTC CAWSVRDIDEQYF TRBJ2-7 . TRBV30 .
TGTGCCAGCAGCCGTGAACTGGGTTCACCCCTCCACTTT CASSRELGSPLHF TRBJ1-6 . TRBV6-6 .
TGTGCCATCAGTGAGTCTACTGACAGGGGGTTGGCTTTCTTT CAISESTDRGLAFF TRBJ1-1 TRBD1 TRBV10-3 few
TGTGCCAGCAGCCAGACAGGGCCCACTGACCTCCACTTT CASSQTGPTDLHF TRBJ1-6 TRBD1 TRBV7-9 .
TGTGCCTGGGGAGGGAGGGGTGAGCAGTACTTC CAWGGRGEQYF TRBJ2-7 TRBD2 TRBV30 once
TGTGCCTGGAGCCTCAGGGGGGATCAGCCCCAGCATTTT CAWSLRGDQPQHF TRBJ1-5 TRBD1 TRBV30 once
TGTGCCAGCAGCCCCCAAGGGGGGCGGGGCTTCTACGAGCAGTACTTC CASSPQGGRGFYEQYF TRBJ2-7 . TRBV3-1/TRBV3-2 once
TGCGCCAGCAGCCGAACAGGGGCCCGGGATGAAAAACTGTTTTTT CASSRTGARDEKLFF TRBJ1-4 TRBD1 TRBV4-1 .
TGTGCCAGCAGTCCCCAGGGTGGTTCACCCCTCCACTTT CASSPQGGSPLHF TRBJ1-6 . TRBV6-5 .
TGCGCCAGCACCGGGGAAGCGGGAGGGACCACAGATACGCAGTATTTT CASTGEAGGTTDTQYF TRBJ2-3 TRBD2 TRBV5-1 .
TGTGCCAGCAGCCCCCTCCCGGGACAGGGACTCGGTTCACCCCTCCACTTT CASSPLPGQGLGSPLHF TRBJ1-6 TRBD1 TRBV11-2 few
TGTGCCAGCAGCGAGAGGGGATATGAGCAGTTCTTC CASSERGYEQFF TRBJ2-1 . TRBV9 .
TGTGCCAGCAGCTGGGGGACCGCGAACACCGGGGAGCTGTTTTTT CASSWGTANTGELFF TRBJ2-2 . TRBV5-6 .
TGTGCCAGCAGCTCACGGGGGGCTGAGCAGTTCTTC CASSSRGAEQFF TRBJ2-1 . TRBV2 .
TGTGCCAGCAGCCAAGGGTGGGCCGGCATGAACACTGAAGCTTTCTTT CASSQGWAGMNTEAFF TRBJ1-1 . TRBV4-2 .
TGCGCCAGCAGCTTGGAGAGCTCCTATAATTCACCCCTCCACTTT CASSLESSYNSPLHF TRBJ1-6 . TRBV5-1 .
TGTGCCAGCTCACCCACCGGACTAGCGGGTGGGGACAATGAGCAGTTCTTC CASSPTGLAGGDNEQFF TRBJ2-1 TRBD2 TRBV18 .
TGTGCCAGCATTGAATGGGGCCCCGATACGCAGTATTTT CASIEWGPDTQYF TRBJ2-3 . TRBV6-1 .
TGTGCCACCAGTGAGCCGGGACAGGGAGACACCGGGGAGCTGTTTTTT CATSEPGQGDTGELFF TRBJ2-2 TRBD1 TRBV24-1 .
TGTGCCAGCACTCGGACAGGGGGATACAATGAGCAGTTCTTC CASTRTGGYNEQFF TRBJ2-1 TRBD1 TRBV28 once
TGTGCCAGCAGCGTGGGACAGCAAGAGACCCAGTACTTC CASSVGQQETQYF TRBJ2-5 TRBD1 TRBV9 .
TGCAGCGTTGATTCGGGACAGGGGGCTGTCAATGAGCAGTTCTTC CSVDSGQGAVNEQFF TRBJ2-1 TRBD1 TRBV29-1 .
TGCGCCAGCAGCTCGGCTCGGGTTTACTTAGAGACCCAGTACTTC CASSSARVYLETQYF TRBJ2-5 . TRBV5-1 .
TGTGCCACTAATCTTCCGGGACAGGGGAACTATGGCTACACCTTC CATNLPGQGNYGYTF TRBJ1-2 TRBD1 TRBV24-1 .
TGTGCCAGCATCTCGGGGGCCAGGGAGCTGTTTTTT CASISGARELFF TRBJ2-2 . TRBV12-3/TRBV12-4 .
TGTGCCAGCAGTGATCCGGGACAGGGGGCCTATGGCTACACCTTC CASSDPGQGAYGYTF TRBJ1-2 TRBD1 TRBV6-1 .